This record looks at one TCR beta chain sequence and its context. These data originate in a study of blood T cell repertoires in COVID-19. This table comes from immunoSEQ multiplex PCR, and its TCRdb copy is limited to in-frame clones, with some not included. The table includes under 50,000 clones, roughly 87% detected once. The germline CDR1 and CDR2 sequences are ENHRY and SYGVKD. Trimming shortened V by 2 bases and J by 4 bases, and 17 bases separated the two germline ends. CDR3 size: 16 residues. The sample was peripheral blood. This clonotype was sampled from a human donor in a cohort sampled during active COVID-19. The V and J genes are TRBV10-3 and TRBJ1-1; D perhaps matches TRBD1 (6 bases). CDR3 protein: CAISEGDRPLGTEAFF. The DNA of the CDR3 is TGTGCCATCAGTGAGGGCGACAGGCCATTGGGCACTGAAGCTTTCTTT.